Listed here is a single T cell receptor (beta chain). V lost 2 bases and J lost 4, with 11 bases in between. The CDR3 length is 14 residues. Looked up from germline, CDR1 is SGHAT and CDR2 is FQNNGV. The sample belongs to a study of blood T cell repertoires in COVID-19. Original processing notes: Estimation of nucleated cell counts was performed using reference gene primer amplification. Generated by immunoSEQ multiplex PCR, the TCRdb table keeps only in-frame clones and is missing some. V and J calls plus clone size are reproduced from that table; the DNA served to infer D and trimming. This sample yields approximately 110,000 clones, of which more than 80% are seen a single time; more than 5% belongs to the top ten.

Sequencing input: peripheral blood. The sequence derives from an older woman with COVID-19, enrolled during active disease. The chain carries TRBV11-2 and TRBJ1-2, with a possible D match to TRBD1 (5 bases). CDR3 nucleotides: TGTGCCAGCAGCTTAAGGGAGGGACCCTATGGCTACACCTTC. Its protein product is CASSLREGPYGYTF.